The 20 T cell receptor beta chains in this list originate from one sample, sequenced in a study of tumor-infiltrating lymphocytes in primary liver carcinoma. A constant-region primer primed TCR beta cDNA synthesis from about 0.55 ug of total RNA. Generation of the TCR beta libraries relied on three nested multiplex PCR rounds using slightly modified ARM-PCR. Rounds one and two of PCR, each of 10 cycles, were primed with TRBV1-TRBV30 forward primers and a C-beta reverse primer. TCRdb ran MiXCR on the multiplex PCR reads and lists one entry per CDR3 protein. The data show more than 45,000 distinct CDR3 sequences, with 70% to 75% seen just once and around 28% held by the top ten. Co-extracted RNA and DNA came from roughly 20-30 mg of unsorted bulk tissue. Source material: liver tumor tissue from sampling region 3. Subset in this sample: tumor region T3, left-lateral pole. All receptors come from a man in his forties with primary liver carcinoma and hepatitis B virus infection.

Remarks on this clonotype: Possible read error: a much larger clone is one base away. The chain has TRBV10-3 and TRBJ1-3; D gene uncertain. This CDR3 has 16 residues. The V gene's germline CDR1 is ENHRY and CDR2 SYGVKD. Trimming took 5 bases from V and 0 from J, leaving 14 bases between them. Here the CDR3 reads CAISPAGRNSGNTIYF. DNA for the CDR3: TGTGCCATCAGTCCGGCCGGACGCAACTCTGGAAACACCATATATTTT.

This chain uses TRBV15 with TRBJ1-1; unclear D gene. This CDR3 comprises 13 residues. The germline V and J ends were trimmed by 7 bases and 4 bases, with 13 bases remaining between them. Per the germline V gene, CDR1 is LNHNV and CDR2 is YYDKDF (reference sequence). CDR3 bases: TGTGCCACCAACTTCGGACCAGGCACTGAAGCTTTCTTT. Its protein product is CATNFGPGTEAFF.

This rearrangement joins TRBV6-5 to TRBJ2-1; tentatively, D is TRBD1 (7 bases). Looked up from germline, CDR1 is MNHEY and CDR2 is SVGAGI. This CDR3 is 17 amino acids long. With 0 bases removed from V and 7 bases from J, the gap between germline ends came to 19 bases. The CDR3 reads CASSYSLGGQPMNEQFF. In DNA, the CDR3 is TGTGCCAGCAGTTACTCTCTCGGGGGACAGCCTATGAATGAGCAGTTCTTC.

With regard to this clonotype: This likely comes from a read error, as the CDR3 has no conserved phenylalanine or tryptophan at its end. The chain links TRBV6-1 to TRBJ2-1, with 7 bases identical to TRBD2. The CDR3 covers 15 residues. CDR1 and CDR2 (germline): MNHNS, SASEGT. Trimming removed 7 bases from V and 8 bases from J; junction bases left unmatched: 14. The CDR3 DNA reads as TGTGCCAGCACAGCTAGCGGTGCCCGTAGGGATGAGCAGTTCTTA. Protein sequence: CASTASGARRDEQFL.

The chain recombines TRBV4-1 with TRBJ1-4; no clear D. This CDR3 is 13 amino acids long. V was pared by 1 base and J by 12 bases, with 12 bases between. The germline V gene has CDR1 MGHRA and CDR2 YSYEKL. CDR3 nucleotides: TGCGCCAGCAGCCAAGGGCAGAGTATGGAACTGTTTTTT. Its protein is CASSQGQSMELFF.

This CDR3 reads CASSQFGTSGVNEQFF. CDR3 nucleotides: TGCGCCAGCAGCCAATTCGGGACTAGCGGTGTCAATGAGCAGTTCTTC. The chain employs TRBV4-1 and TRBJ2-1; 11 bases map to TRBD2. V was clipped by 2 bases and J by 6 bases; unmatched bases: 6. CDR3 length: 16 residues. Germline CDR1 and CDR2: MGHRA and YSYEKL.

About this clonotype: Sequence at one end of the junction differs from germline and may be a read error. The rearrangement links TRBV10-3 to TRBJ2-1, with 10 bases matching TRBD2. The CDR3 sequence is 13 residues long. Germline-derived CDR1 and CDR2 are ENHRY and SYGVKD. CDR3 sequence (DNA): TGTGCCGCACTAGCGGGACCCTACAATAAGCAGTTCTTC. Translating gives CAALAGPYNKQFF.

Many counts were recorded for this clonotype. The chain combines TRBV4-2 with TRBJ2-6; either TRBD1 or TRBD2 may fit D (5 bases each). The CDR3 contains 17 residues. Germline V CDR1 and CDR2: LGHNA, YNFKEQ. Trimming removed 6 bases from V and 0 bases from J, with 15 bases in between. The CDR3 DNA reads TGTGCCAGCAGTCCAGAGGGGCCTCACTCTGGGGCCAACGTCCTGACTTTC. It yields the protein CASSPEGPHSGANVLTF.

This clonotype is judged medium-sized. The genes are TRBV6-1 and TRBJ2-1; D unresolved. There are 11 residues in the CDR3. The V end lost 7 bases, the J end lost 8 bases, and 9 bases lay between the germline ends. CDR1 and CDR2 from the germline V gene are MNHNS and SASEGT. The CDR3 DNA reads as TGTGCCAGCACTCGACTGGATGAGCAGTTCTTC. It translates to CASTRLDEQFF.

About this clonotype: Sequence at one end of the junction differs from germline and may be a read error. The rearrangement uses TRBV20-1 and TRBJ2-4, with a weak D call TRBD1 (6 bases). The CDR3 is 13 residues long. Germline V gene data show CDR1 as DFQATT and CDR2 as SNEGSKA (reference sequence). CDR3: CCAMTTGENIQYF. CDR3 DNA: TGCTGTGCCATGACGACAGGAGAAAACATTCAATACTTC.

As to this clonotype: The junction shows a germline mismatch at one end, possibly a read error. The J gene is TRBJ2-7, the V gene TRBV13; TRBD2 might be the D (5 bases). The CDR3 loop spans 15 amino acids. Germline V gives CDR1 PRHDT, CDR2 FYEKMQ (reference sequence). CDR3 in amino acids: CASSLASGEVYGQYF. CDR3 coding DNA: TGTGCCAGCAGCTTAGCCAGCGGCGAGGTTTACGGGCAGTACTTC. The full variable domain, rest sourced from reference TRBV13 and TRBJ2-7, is AAGVIQSPRHLIKEKRETATLKCYPIPRHDTVYWYQQGPGQDPQFLISFYEKMQSDKGSIPDRFSAQQFSDYHSELNMSSLELGDSALYFCASSLASGEVYGQYFGPGTRLTVT.

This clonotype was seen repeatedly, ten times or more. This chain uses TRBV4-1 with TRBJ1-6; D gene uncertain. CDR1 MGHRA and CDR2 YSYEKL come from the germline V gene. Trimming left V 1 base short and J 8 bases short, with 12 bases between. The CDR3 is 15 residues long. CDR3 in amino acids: CASSQGDQRDSPLHF. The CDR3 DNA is TGCGCCAGCAGCCAAGGGGATCAGCGCGATTCACCCCTCCACTTT.

The CDR3 nucleotides are TGTGCCAGAAGCCCGCGGACTAGCGGTAGCACAGATACGCAGTATTTT. It specifies CARSPRTSGSTDTQYF. This rearrangement joins TRBV5-4 to TRBJ2-3, with 10 positions matching TRBD2. The CDR3 runs to 16 residues. Per the germline V gene, CDR1 is SGHNT and CDR2 is YYREEE (reference sequence). V lost 8 bases to trimming and J lost 0 bases; unmatched junction nucleotides: 9.

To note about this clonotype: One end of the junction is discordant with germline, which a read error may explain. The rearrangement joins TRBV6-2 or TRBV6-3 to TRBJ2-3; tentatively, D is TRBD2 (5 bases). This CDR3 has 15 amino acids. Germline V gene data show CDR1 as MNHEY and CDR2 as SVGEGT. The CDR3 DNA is TGTGTCAGCAGTTCCCGCAGAGGGAGCACAGATACGCAGTATTTT. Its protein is CVSSSRRGSTDTQYF.

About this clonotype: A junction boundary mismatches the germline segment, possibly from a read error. DNA for the CDR3: TGTGGCAGCAGTTTATCCAGGGGATCAGGTACGCAGTATTTT. Protein: CGSSLSRGSGTQYF. J is TRBJ2-3 and V is TRBV11-2; the D gene is possibly TRBD1 (6 bases). The CDR3 runs to 14 residues. Germline V gene data show CDR1 as SGHAT and CDR2 as FQNNGV. Looking up the rest from reference TRBV11-2 and TRBJ2-3 gives the full variable domain: EAGVAQSPRYKIIEKRQSVAFWCNPISGHATLYWYQQILGQGPKLLIQFQNNGVVDDSQLPKDRFSAERLKGVDSTLKIQPAKLEDSAVYLCGSSLSRGSGTQYFGPGTRLTVL.

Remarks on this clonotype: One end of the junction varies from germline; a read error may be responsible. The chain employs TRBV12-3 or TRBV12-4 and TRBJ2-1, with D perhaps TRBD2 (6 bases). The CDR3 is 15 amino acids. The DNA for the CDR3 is TGTGCCAGTAGTTTCGGGGGAGCCTCCCACAATGAGCAGTTCTTC. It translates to CASSFGGASHNEQFF.

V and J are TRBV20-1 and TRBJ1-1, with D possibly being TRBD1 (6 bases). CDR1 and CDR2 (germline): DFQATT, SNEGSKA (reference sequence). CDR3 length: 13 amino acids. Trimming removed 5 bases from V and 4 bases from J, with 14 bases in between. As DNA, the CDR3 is TGCAGTGCTCACGCCAGGGGTGGCACTGAAGCTTTCTTT. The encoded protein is CSAHARGGTEAFF.

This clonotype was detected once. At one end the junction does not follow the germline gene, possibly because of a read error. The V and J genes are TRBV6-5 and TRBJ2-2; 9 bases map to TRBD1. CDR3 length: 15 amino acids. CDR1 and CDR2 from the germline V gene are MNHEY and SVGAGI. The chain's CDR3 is CASSYPNRGLGEPFF. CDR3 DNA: TGTGCCAGCAGTTACCCGAACAGGGGGCTGGGGGAGCCGTTTTTT.

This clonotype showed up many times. The CDR3 sequence: CASSLAQGYEQFF. The CDR3 DNA reads TGTGCCAGCAGTTTAGCCCAGGGCTATGAGCAGTTCTTC. The chain is built from TRBV12-3 or TRBV12-4 and TRBJ2-1; D may be TRBD1 (5 bases). CDR3 length: 13 residues. The V gene lost 0 bases and the J gene lost 8 bases, with 8 bases spanning the gap.

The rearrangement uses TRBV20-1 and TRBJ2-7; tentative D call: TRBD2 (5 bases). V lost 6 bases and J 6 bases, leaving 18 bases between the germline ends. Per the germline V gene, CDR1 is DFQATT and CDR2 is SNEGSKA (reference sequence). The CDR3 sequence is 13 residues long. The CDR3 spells CSARTRLFSEQYF. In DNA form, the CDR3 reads TGCAGTGCAAGGACTCGGCTGTTTTCCGAGCAGTACTTC.